This TCR beta chain was captured by sequencing in a study of identical twins. Via MiXCR, TCRdb re-called the 5' RACE reads, giving one row per CDR3 protein. The sample lists 1.5 million to 2 million distinct CDR3 sequences, 25% to 35% occurring once. This CDR3 region has 15 residues. Germline V gene sequence: CDR1 SEHNR, CDR2 FQNEAQ (reference sequence). Trimming took off 4 bases at V and 1 base at J, with 13 bases between the two ends. The gene calls are TRBV7-9 and TRBJ2-5, with D perhaps matching TRBD2 (6 bases). The source is a newborn girl in good health. Sample: cord blood. The CDR3 nucleotides are TGTGCCAGCAGCTGGGGGGTACAAATCCAAGAGACCCAGTACTTC. It encodes CASSWGVQIQETQYF.